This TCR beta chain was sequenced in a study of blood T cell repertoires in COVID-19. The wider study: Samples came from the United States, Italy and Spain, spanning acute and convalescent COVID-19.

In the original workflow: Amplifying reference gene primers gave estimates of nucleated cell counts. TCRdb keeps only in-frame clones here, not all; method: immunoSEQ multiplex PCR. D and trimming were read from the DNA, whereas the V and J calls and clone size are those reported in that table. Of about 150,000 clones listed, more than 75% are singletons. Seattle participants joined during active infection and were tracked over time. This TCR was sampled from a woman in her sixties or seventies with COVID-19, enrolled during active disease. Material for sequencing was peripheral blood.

DNA of the CDR3: TGTGCCAGCAGTTACCAGTCAGACTACGAGCAGTACTTC. It specifies CASSYQSDYEQYF. The rearrangement joins TRBV6-5 to TRBJ2-7; D gene uncertain. V dropped 2 bases and J dropped 3 bases, with 8 bases sitting between them. This CDR3 spans 13 amino acids. Germline lookup yields CDR1 MNHEY and CDR2 SVGAGI.